The T cell receptor beta chain under discussion was sequenced for a study of blood T cell repertoires in COVID-19 (dated by TCRdb to about 2020). Background for the entire study: Samples from collaborators originated in the United States, Italy and Spain and spanned both the acute and convalescent phases of COVID-19. The prospective study material was composed of cDNA or gDNA derived from T cells, B-cell-depleted T cells, or PBMCs. A freely available public database, intended as a resource for researchers studying the immune response to SARS-CoV-2, is where the repertoires were released. Deeply sampled blood TCRbeta repertoires from subjects exposed to, actively infected with, or recovered from COVID-19 were included in the dataset. HLA class I and class II types, where available, came from metadata supplied by the sample provider rather than from assay-based typing. Samples were obtained from the ongoing ImmuneRACE study (first 160 participants) and from over a thousand subjects provided by 6 global collaborators. A de-identified subject ID, COVID-19 status, age in years and sex were almost always included in the sample metadata.

V is pruned by 10 bases and J by 0 bases, leaving 5 bases of the junction without a gene match. The CDR3 contains 14 residues, cysteine and phenylalanine counted. Here the CDR3 DNA is all that survives: 42 bases in frame from base 1. CDR1 is given as LNHDA and CDR2 as SQIVND, both from the germline V gene (reference sequence). TCRbeta CDR3 regions were amplified from genomic DNA by means of the immunoSEQ Assay, a bias-controlled multiplex PCR. The published analysis was carried out like this. Nucleated cell counts per sample were estimated from amplification of reference gene primers within the assay. To quantify the absolute abundance of each unique TCRbeta CDR3 rearrangement, sequence reads were collapsed and filtered. For each sample, productive Simpson clonality was calculated as the square root of Simpson's diversity index across productive rearrangements. The source is immuneACCESS, and TCRdb retained only in-frame sequences with V and J called. Part of the clones is not carried over; for the studies checked, unresolved V genes explain less than half of this, and the remainder is unexplained. V and J calls and clone size come straight from that table; D and trimming were deduced from the DNA. Present in this sample are some 350,000 clones, approximately 88% of which were seen just once. Around 3% of the sample is taken by the ten largest.

One collaborating source in Seattle enrolled patients while the patients were actively infected and followed the patients over time throughout the course of disease. Each collaborating institution followed its own protocols to collect whole blood in K2EDTA tubes. For TCRbeta analysis, collaborator samples were shipped as frozen whole blood, as isolated PBMCs, or as DNA extracted from either sample type. Here is what the overall study found, with its caveats: The quantity of clinical and demographic metadata differed by source and by participant and was supplied without curation.

Regarding this clone: Its specific antigen is unknown. Per-nucleotide qualities are absent, and no much larger clonotype sits a single base away.

Here the chain combines TRBV19 and TRBJ2-2; 7 bases in the junction line up with TRBD1. Specimen: peripheral blood. This receptor was obtained from a woman aged 25 to 45 with COVID-19, enrolled during active disease. The nucleotide sequence reads as follows: TGTGCCACATTTGGGACAGCGAACACCGGGGAGCTGTTTTTT. The translation is CATFGTANTGELFF.